This T cell receptor (beta chain) was captured in a study of blood T cell repertoires in COVID-19. Study details: Whether acute or convalescent, the COVID-19 samples came from the United States, Italy and Spain. In each case, the material was cDNA or gDNA derived from T cells, B-cell-depleted T cells, or PBMCs.

The CDR3 length is 14 residues. The V and J ends lost 4 bases and 7 bases respectively, with 14 bases between them. CDR1 is LNHDA and CDR2 is SQIVND in the germline V gene (reference sequence). In the original processing: Reference gene primer amplification yielded estimated nucleated cell counts. The assay was immunoSEQ multiplex PCR, and TCRdb's table has in-frame clones only and misses some. D and trimming come from the DNA, and the V and J calls and clone size come from that table. The profile covers tens of thousands of clones, with roughly 87% appearing a single time and 23% taken by the ten largest.

Sequencing was performed on peripheral blood. This clonotype was sampled from a woman of 80 years or more in a cohort sampled during active or convalescent COVID-19. The chain has TRBV19 and TRBJ1-3; D ambiguous. The CDR3 DNA follows: TGTGCCAGTAGTACCCGCGGTAGTCCGAACACCATATATTTT. Its protein product is CASSTRGSPNTIYF.